Listed below are T cell receptor beta chains from one sample, sequenced in a study of T cells in tuberculosis. TCRdb's table, derived via immunoSEQ multiplex PCR, lists solely in-frame clones and lacks some. The repertoire has 85,000 to 100,000 clones, roughly 91% of them found once; the top ten carry approximately 2%. Sequenced material: CD1b-GMM tetramer-negative cells sorted from PBMCs. These receptors were taken from an adult woman with latent tuberculosis. Each CDR3 is given with its conserved first and last residue. Fields, in order: clone size, J gene, CDR3 length, V gene, D gene, CDR3 DNA, CDR3 protein. D genes are given only for firm matches. Some rows have no size entry. The others give once, few or many, or a class for an expanded clone.

NA	TRBJ2-1	16	TRBV10-3	TRBD2	TGTGCCATCAGCCTATCTAGCGGGGGGCGATACAATGAGCAGTTCTTC	CAISLSSGGRYNEQFF
many	TRBJ2-7	13	TRBV7-9	NA	TGTGCCAGCAGCTTTGCAGGCGTCTACGAGCAGTACTTC	CASSFAGVYEQYF
NA	TRBJ2-2	15	TRBV5-4	NA	TGTGCCAGCAGCCACAGGGAAATGGACACCGGGGAGCTGTTTTTT	CASSHREMDTGELFF
NA	TRBJ2-3	14	TRBV5-4	NA	TGTGCCAGCAGCTTGTTGAGGGGCACAGATACGCAGTATTTT	CASSLLRGTDTQYF
NA	TRBJ1-6	16	TRBV7-6	NA	TGTGCCAGCAGCTTAGGAAGGGGCTCCTATAATTCACCCCTCCACTTT	CASSLGRGSYNSPLHF
NA	TRBJ1-2	16	TRBV5-4	NA	TGTGCCAGCAGCTTGGCCCTTACAGGGTCGGACTATGGCTACACCTTC	CASSLALTGSDYGYTF
NA	TRBJ2-1	14	TRBV4-3	NA	TGCGCCAGCAGCCGAGACGCGGAGTACAATGAGCAGTTCTTC	CASSRDAEYNEQFF
NA	TRBJ1-1	13	TRBV7-8	NA	TGTGCCAGCAGCTTAGGACGGATACAGGAAGCTTTCTTT	CASSLGRIQEAFF
NA	TRBJ1-6	13	TRBV5-1	TRBD1	TGCGCCAGCACGGACAGGGCATACTCACCCCTCCACTTT	CASTDRAYSPLHF
NA	TRBJ1-5	15	TRBV15	NA	TGTGCCACCAGCAGAGACCCGACAAGCAATCAGCCCCAGCATTTT	CATSRDPTSNQPQHF
once	TRBJ1-5	14	TRBV25-1	NA	TGTGCCAGCAGTTTTGGCAGTAGCAATCAGCCCCAGCATTTT	CASSFGSSNQPQHF
NA	TRBJ1-6	16	TRBV19	NA	TGTGCCAGTAGTATTAGGAGGGATACTTATAATTCACCCCTCCACTTT	CASSIRRDTYNSPLHF
once	TRBJ2-1	15	TRBV6-1	NA	TGTGCCAGCAGTGAAGGCCAAACTTCCTACAATGAGCAGTTCTTC	CASSEGQTSYNEQFF
NA	TRBJ1-3	15	TRBV2	NA	TGTGCCAGCAGACCGGCCGGGAGCTCTGGAAACACCATATATTTT	CASRPAGSSGNTIYF
NA	TRBJ1-4	14	TRBV27	TRBD1	TGTGCCAGCAGTCCCCGGACAGGAGGAGAAAAACTGTTTTTT	CASSPRTGGEKLFF
NA	TRBJ1-2	16	TRBV9	NA	TGTGCCAGCAGCGTAAGTCAGACAGTCCGTAACTATGGCTACACCTTC	CASSVSQTVRNYGYTF
few	TRBJ1-5	14	TRBV27	TRBD1	TGTGCCAGCAGTTCATCAACAGGGGGGGGATCCCAGCATTTT	CASSSSTGGGSQHF
once	TRBJ2-3	15	TRBV11-2	NA	TGTGCCAGCTCCCCCCGGGGACTCAGCACAGATACGCAGTATTTT	CASSPRGLSTDTQYF
NA	TRBJ1-2	13	TRBV28	NA	TGTGCCAGCAGCCGCGGGGGGGCGGAGGGCTACACCTTC	CASSRGGAEGYTF
NA	TRBJ2-4	17	TRBV28	NA	TGTGCCAGCAGTTCGGACACTAGCACCCTAGCCAAAAACATTCAGTACTTC	CASSSDTSTLAKNIQYF
NA	TRBJ1-4	12	TRBV7-9	NA	TGTGCCAGCAACCTCTCGGGGGGAGAACTGTTTTTT	CASNLSGGELFF
NA	TRBJ2-3	14	TRBV19	NA	TGTGCCAGTAGTATGGGTAGCGGTACAGATACGCAGTATTTT	CASSMGSGTDTQYF
few	TRBJ2-7	15	TRBV11-2	NA	TGTGCCAGCAGCTTAGATCCCAGGGAACTACGAGGGCAGTACTTC	CASSLDPRELRGQYF
NA	TRBJ1-6	13	TRBV30	TRBD1	TGTGCCTGGCGGACAGGGGATAATTCACCCCTCCACTTT	CAWRTGDNSPLHF
NA	TRBJ2-5	13	TRBV6-5	TRBD1	TGTGCCAGCAGCCGACAGGGATTAGAGACCCAGTACTTC	CASSRQGLETQYF
NA	TRBJ2-1	14	TRBV7-2	NA	TGTGCCAGCAGCTTAGGACTAAATGGGGATGAGCAGTTCTTC	CASSLGLNGDEQFF
NA	TRBJ2-1	15	TRBV5-1	TRBD1	TGCGCCAGCAGCTTCAGGGGACAGGGTGACAATGAGCAGTTCTTC	CASSFRGQGDNEQFF
once	TRBJ2-5	16	TRBV25-1	NA	TGTGCCAGCAGCCATACGGTCGGGGGGCCGGGGGAGACCCAGTACTTC	CASSHTVGGPGETQYF
NA	TRBJ2-3	18	TRBV4-2	TRBD2	TGTGCCAGCAGCCTCCAGGGACTAGCGGGGGAGTATGAAGATACGCAGTATTTT	CASSLQGLAGEYEDTQYF
once	TRBJ2-3	12	TRBV6-1	TRBD2	TGTGCCAGCAGTGAAGGCGGGGGTACGCAGTATTTT	CASSEGGGTQYF
once	TRBJ1-6	15	TRBV7-8	TRBD1	TGTGCCAGCAGCAGAGACAGGGCACCTAATTCACCCCTCCACTTT	CASSRDRAPNSPLHF
NA	TRBJ1-5	14	TRBV12-5	NA	TGTGCTAGTGCCGGCAGGGGTGGAAATCAGCCCCAGCATTTT	CASAGRGGNQPQHF
NA	TRBJ2-5	11	TRBV10-1	NA	TGCGCCAGCAGCCACGGAGAGACCCAGTACTTC	CASSHGETQYF
NA	TRBJ1-6	13	TRBV6-5	TRBD1	TGTGCCAGCAGTTGGAGGGACAGTTCACCCCTCCACTTT	CASSWRDSSPLHF
NA	TRBJ2-5	15	TRBV15	TRBD1	TGTGCCACCAGCAGGGCCGGGACAGGTAGGGGAGAGCAGTACTTC	CATSRAGTGRGEQYF
NA	TRBJ2-2	15	TRBV28	NA	TGTGCCAGCAGTCCCCCGGGGATAGGTACCGGGGAGCTGTTTTTT	CASSPPGIGTGELFF
NA	TRBJ1-6	14	TRBV14	NA	TGTGCCAGCAGCCAAGAAACAGCTAATTCACCCCTCCACTTT	CASSQETANSPLHF
NA	TRBJ1-4	13	TRBV5-1	NA	TGCGCCAGCAGCTTACAGGGAAATGAAAAACTGTTTTTT	CASSLQGNEKLFF
once	TRBJ2-5	14	TRBV30	TRBD1	TGTGCCTGGAGTGTTCTGGGACAGCGGGAGACCCAGTACTTC	CAWSVLGQRETQYF
NA	TRBJ2-7	18	TRBV27	NA	TGTGCCAGCAGTTTAAAGGGTAGACCGACAGGCCAGGCCTACGAGCAGTACTTC	CASSLKGRPTGQAYEQYF
NA	TRBJ1-5	14	TRBV7-6	TRBD1	TGTGCCAGCAGCTTAGCGACAGGGAATCAGCCCCAGCATTTT	CASSLATGNQPQHF
NA	TRBJ2-7	12	TRBV11-2	TRBD1	TGTGCCAGCAGCCGCGACAGGGAACGGCAGTACTTC	CASSRDRERQYF
NA	TRBJ1-1	13	TRBV6-1	TRBD1	TGTGCCAGCACCACAGGGGCTGGGACTGAAGCTTTCTTT	CASTTGAGTEAFF
NA	TRBJ2-1	17	TRBV5-1	TRBD2	TGCGCCAGCAGGGAGGGACTAGCGGGGGCGAACTACAATGAGCAGTTCTTC	CASREGLAGANYNEQFF
NA	TRBJ2-2	14	TRBV2	TRBD2	TGTGCCAGCAGTGAAGTGCGGGGGGTCGGGGAGCTGTTTTTT	CASSEVRGVGELFF
once	TRBJ1-2	14	TRBV27	NA	TGTGCCAGCAGTTTATTGGGCACAAACTATGGCTACACCTTC	CASSLLGTNYGYTF
NA	TRBJ1-2	13	TRBV6-5	NA	TGTGCCAGCAGTTACGGGGAGGGAAATGGCTACACCTTC	CASSYGEGNGYTF
once	TRBJ1-5	14	TRBV6-6	NA	TGTGCCTGCTTGGGGGGGGGAAGCAATCAGCCCCAGCATTTT	CACLGGGSNQPQHF
NA	TRBJ1-6	14	TRBV4-3	NA	TGCGCCAGCAGCCAAGATGTTCGGTATTCACCCCTCCACTTT	CASSQDVRYSPLHF
NA	TRBJ1-1	18	TRBV5-1	NA	TGCGCCAGCAGCTTGTGGGGGGTTACTGCGAGACCGAACACTGAAGCTTTCTTT	CASSLWGVTARPNTEAFF
NA	TRBJ1-5	15	TRBV19	TRBD1	TGTGCCAGTACCCAGGGGGGAAATAGCAATCAGCCCCAGCATTTT	CASTQGGNSNQPQHF
NA	TRBJ2-5	15	TRBV2	NA	TGTGCCAGCAGTGAACGGCTAGCGAAAATGGTATCCCAGTACTTC	CASSERLAKMVSQYF
NA	TRBJ1-2	12	TRBV6-6	NA	TGTGCCAGCAGTTATATGGCAGATGGCTACACCTTC	CASSYMADGYTF
NA	TRBJ1-3	17	TRBV27	NA	TGTGCCAGCAGTTTAAGTCAAGGGGACTTCTCTGGAAACACCATATATTTT	CASSLSQGDFSGNTIYF
few	TRBJ1-1	14	TRBV7-2	TRBD1	TGTGCCAGCAGCCCGAGGACAGGGAACACTGAAGCTTTCTTT	CASSPRTGNTEAFF
NA	TRBJ1-4	12	TRBV6-5	NA	TGTGCCAGCAGTCTCGTCCTTGAAAAACTGTTTTTT	CASSLVLEKLFF